This TCR beta chain stems from a study of early T cells in non-severe SARS-CoV-2 infection. Study summary: Alpha and beta chains were unpaired, from unsorted whole-blood bulk RNA.

Unique molecular identifiers were added to individual cDNA molecules. TCRdb re-called the 5' RACE reads with MiXCR, one entry per CDR3 protein. Altogether about 100,000 distinct CDR3 sequences are present, 13% being singletons, with the ten largest covering approximately 2.3%. Notes on the study in general: Private and CD4 specificities were missed by VDJdb matching, which favored anti-spike CD8 responses.

This clonotype was detected many times. Its target is unknown. Sequenced sample: whole blood. This receptor was obtained from an adult who was a healthcare worker with PCR-confirmed SARS-CoV-2 infection or an uninfected control (not recorded which).

CDR3 sequence (DNA): TGTGCCAGCAGCCCCGGGGCCCCTTACGAGCAGTACTTC. Translating gives CASSPGAPYEQYF. The V call is TRBV11-2, the J call TRBJ2-7; D assignment may be TRBD1 or TRBD2 (5 bases each). This CDR3 comprises 13 residues. Per germline, CDR1 SGHAT and CDR2 FQNNGV. The V gene lost 5 bases and the J gene lost 4 bases, with 12 bases spanning the gap.